This TCR beta chain was documented in a study of blood T cell repertoires in COVID-19. As for the study in general: Specimens from acute and convalescent COVID-19 originated in the United States, Italy and Spain. The cDNA or gDNA used as material had been derived from T cells, B-cell-depleted T cells, or PBMCs.

Authors' analysis steps: The authors estimated nucleated cell counts from reference gene primer amplification. Here immunoSEQ multiplex PCR was the method, and the copy in TCRdb shows in-frame clones only, minus some. Clone size and V and J calls were adopted from that table, with D and trimming inferred from the DNA. The sample lists over 130,000 clones, over 65% occurring once. After removal of 4 bases from V and 2 bases from J, the junction contained 9 bases not matched to a gene. The germline V gene has CDR1 ENHRY and CDR2 SYGVKD. The CDR3 extends over 16 amino acids. Material for sequencing was peripheral blood. V is TRBV10-3 and J is TRBJ2-7; 9 bases are shared with TRBD1. The sequence was collected from a man in his fifties or sixties with acute or convalescent COVID-19. This CDR3 reads CAISATGGVGTYEQYV. The CDR3 nucleotides are TGTGCCATCAGTGCTACAGGGGGCGTCGGGACCTACGAGCAGTACGTC.